A selection of T cell receptor beta chains follows, all from one sample in a study of human T cells and chemical hapten exposure. TCRdb independently ran MiXCR on the RACE reads; one entry per CDR3 protein. The repertoire holds about 70,000 distinct CDR3 sequences, with 8.5% as singletons. The sequenced sample was whole blood, obtained in connection with sensitization to the hapten diphenylcyclopropenone (DPC). Source of these receptors: a woman aged 45-59 years with alopecia areata. Some clones in this sample may be carry-over from other donors' samples. Each CDR3 is given without its conserved first and last residue. Each record gives: J gene, V gene, CDR3 protein.

J gene: TRBJ2-3
V gene: TRBV9
CDR3 protein: ASSPIAGETDTQY

J gene: TRBJ2-5
V gene: TRBV20-1
CDR3 protein: SASAGNSETQY

J gene: TRBJ2-5
V gene: TRBV6-5
CDR3 protein: ASSYSGGGRRQQETQY

J gene: TRBJ1-1
V gene: TRBV12-3/TRBV12-4
CDR3 protein: ASSLKSGTEAF

J gene: TRBJ2-6
V gene: TRBV6-2/TRBV6-3
CDR3 protein: ASSTSQGSSGANVLT

J gene: TRBJ2-5
V gene: TRBV6-1
CDR3 protein: ASSEMTGTREETQY

J gene: TRBJ2-3
V gene: TRBV11-3
CDR3 protein: ASSLGDRRADTQY

J gene: TRBJ1-1
V gene: TRBV7-9
CDR3 protein: ASRPGQGVTEAF

J gene: TRBJ1-5
V gene: TRBV5-6
CDR3 protein: ASSSTGGGDNQPQH

J gene: TRBJ2-7
V gene: TRBV30
CDR3 protein: AWSPGLAALGEQY

J gene: TRBJ2-3
V gene: TRBV13
CDR3 protein: ASKNGRDTDTQY

J gene: TRBJ1-2
V gene: TRBV7-3
CDR3 protein: ASSLGRADGYT

J gene: TRBJ2-3
V gene: TRBV10-3
CDR3 protein: AISDLDSTDTQY

J gene: TRBJ1-5
V gene: TRBV12-3/TRBV12-4
CDR3 protein: ATVGDSNQPQH

J gene: TRBJ2-3
V gene: TRBV18
CDR3 protein: ASSRGQASIDTQY

J gene: TRBJ2-7
V gene: TRBV27
CDR3 protein: ASSLSGGTSSSYEQY

J gene: TRBJ1-6
V gene: TRBV27
CDR3 protein: ASSFGLIDSPLH

J gene: TRBJ1-1
V gene: TRBV29-1
CDR3 protein: SVGVGLNTEAF

J gene: TRBJ2-3
V gene: TRBV29-1
CDR3 protein: SVDGTSGRAADTQY

J gene: TRBJ2-2
V gene: TRBV4-1
CDR3 protein: ASSQDNVGYRELF